Presented here are 2 T cell receptor beta chains from one specimen sequenced in a study of beta chain features in type 1 diabetes (dated by TCRdb to 2017 to 2018). The library was made by the immunoSEQ multiplex PCR assay. The High Capacity cDNA Reverse Transcription Kit was used to reverse transcribe all of the isolated RNA, meaning that expressed TCRB transcripts were what got sequenced. TCRdb took this table from immuneACCESS and kept in-frame rearrangements with V and J called. Such tables lack part of the clones; where checked against another copy, unresolved V genes explain under half of the gap, and the rest is unexplained. The sample table holds about 180,000 clones, of which around an eighth were seen once. Approximately 0.64% of the sample is held by the ten biggest clonotypes. Source material: central memory CD4+ T cells from blood. These receptors were obtained from a woman younger than 35 in good health.

This chain joins TRBV4-2 and TRBJ2-7; TRBD2 aligns across 14 bases. Per germline, CDR1 LGHNA and CDR2 YNFKEQ. With V trimmed by 3 bases and J by 0 bases, 4 bases remained unmatched. This CDR3 region has 17 residues. The CDR3 DNA reads TGTGCCAGCAGCCATACCGGGACTAGCGGGAGCTCCTACGAGCAGTACTTC. It codes for CASSHTGTSGSSYEQYF.

This clone turned up a few times. The chain is built from TRBV6-4 and TRBJ1-5, with D maybe TRBD1 (5 bases). Deletions cut 8 bases from V and 3 bases from J, with 5 bases between. The CDR3 has 11 amino acids. The germline gives CDR1 MRHNA, CDR2 SNTAGT. The CDR3 protein is CASGANQPQHF. DNA for the CDR3: TGTGCCAGCGGGGCCAATCAGCCCCAGCATTTT.